This is a list of T cell receptor beta chains from one sample in a study of blood T cell repertoires in COVID-19. The protocol was immunoSEQ multiplex PCR, while the TCRdb copy is restricted to in-frame clones and leaves out a portion. The table has 100,000 or so clones, around 90% seen once. Sequencing input: peripheral blood. The receptors here all came from a human donor with active COVID-19. The donor label of this sample is uncertain. Each CDR3 is given with its conserved first and last residue. The order of the fields is J gene, D gene, V gene, clone size, CDR3 DNA, CDR3 protein. D genes are given only for firm matches. Clone sizes are given selectively: once, few, many, or a class where the clone is expanded.

TRBJ1-3 . TRBV29-1 . TGCAGCGCTGACTTACAGGGATTCGGAAACACCATATATTTT CSADLQGFGNTIYF
TRBJ2-2 . TRBV6-5 . TGTGCCAGCAGTTTACTAAAAAACACCGGGGAGCTGTTTTTT CASSLLKNTGELFF
TRBJ1-6 . TRBV5-4 few TGTGCCAGCAGCGATACAGGGACTTCACCCCTCCACTTT CASSDTGTSPLHF
TRBJ2-5 TRBD2 TRBV11-3 . TGTGCCAGCAGCCTCAGCGGGGGGGAAGAGACCCAGTACTTC CASSLSGGEETQYF
TRBJ2-3 TRBD2 TRBV7-3 . TGTGCCAGCAGCTTAAAGCGGGGGACCACAGATACGCAGTATTTT CASSLKRGTTDTQYF
TRBJ2-5 TRBD1 TRBV10-3 . TGTGCCATCAGTCCCCCCCAGGGACAGGGGGAAGAGACCCAGTACTTC CAISPPQGQGEETQYF
TRBJ2-7 TRBD1 TRBV6-5 . TGTGCCAGCAGTCAGACAGGGGAAATTATCGAGCAGTACTTC CASSQTGEIIEQYF
TRBJ1-2 . TRBV27 . TGTGCCAGCAGTCCCCGGGACAACACCTATGGCTACACCTTC CASSPRDNTYGYTF
TRBJ1-5 . TRBV4-3 . TGCGCCAGCAGCCAAGATCTGGGGGGTCCCAATCAGCCCCAGCATTTT CASSQDLGGPNQPQHF
TRBJ2-7 . TRBV27 few TGTGCCAGCAGTTTGAGGGGGTACCTCTCCTACGAGCAGTACTTC CASSLRGYLSYEQYF
TRBJ2-7 TRBD2 TRBV27 . TGTGCCAGCAGTACTCCCCGGACTAGCGGGGGGGGGTACGAGCAGTACTTC CASSTPRTSGGGYEQYF
TRBJ2-5 TRBD2 TRBV6-1 . TGTGCCAGCAGTGAAGCTGTATCAGCGGGATGGGAGACCCAGTACTTC CASSEAVSAGWETQYF
TRBJ1-3 . TRBV9 . TGTGCCACAAGCCGGGGGGATAGAAACACCATATATTTT CATSRGDRNTIYF
TRBJ1-1 . TRBV4-3 . TGCGCCAGCAGCCAAGATATTTTTGCAGGGGCCCGTGGAGCTTTCTTT CASSQDIFAGARGAFF
TRBJ2-1 . TRBV9 . TGTGCCAGCACCCCACTCGAGGCCGGGCGGGGTGAGCAGTTCTTC CASTPLEAGRGEQFF
TRBJ2-3 TRBD2 TRBV5-6 . TGTGCCAGCAGCTTGGTGCTAGCGGGGGGCCGGGGAGATACGCAGTATTTT CASSLVLAGGRGDTQYF
TRBJ2-2 . TRBV9 . TGTGCCAGCAGCTCCATGACCGGGGAGCTGTTTTTT CASSSMTGELFF
TRBJ2-7 . TRBV13 . TGTGCCAGCAGCCAGAGGGCCCCCAAGGGCGAGCAGTACTTC CASSQRAPKGEQYF
TRBJ1-2 . TRBV7-9 . TGTGCCAGCAGCTTAGGGAGCCATGGCTACACCTTC CASSLGSHGYTF
TRBJ1-6 . TRBV6-5 . TGTGCCAGCACCTATCCGGGGGGCGGGGATTCACCCCTCCACTTT CASTYPGGGDSPLHF
TRBJ1-2 . TRBV3-1/TRBV3-2 . TGTGCCAGCAGCCAAGGGGCTCCAGGGCAGGGAGGCTACACCTTC CASSQGAPGQGGYTF
TRBJ2-7 . TRBV28 . TGTGCCAGCAGTCCCCCCTCCGGGATAGGAGCCTACGAGCAGTACTTC CASSPPSGIGAYEQYF
TRBJ2-3 . TRBV27 . TGTGCCAGCAGTTTCGAGGACAATGGGGCAGATACGCAGTATTTT CASSFEDNGADTQYF
TRBJ2-7 . TRBV6-1 . TGTGCCAGCAGTGAAGCGGTTGACAGTTCCTACGAGCAGTACTTC CASSEAVDSSYEQYF
TRBJ2-7 TRBD1 TRBV2 . TGTGCCAGCAGTGCACCCGGGACAGGGTTCCACGAGCAGTACTTC CASSAPGTGFHEQYF
TRBJ1-2 TRBD1 TRBV19 . TGTGCCAGTACCGAGGACAGGGTCCATGGCTACACCTTC CASTEDRVHGYTF
TRBJ2-6 . TRBV5-1 . TGCGCCAGCAGTTATTTCTTCTTATCCGGACAAATCTCTGGGGCCAACGTCCTGACTTTC CASSYFFLSGQISGANVLTF
TRBJ2-7 . TRBV7-9 . TGTGCCAGCAGCTTAGAAAACAGTTGGCAGTACTTC CASSLENSWQYF
TRBJ1-2 TRBD1 TRBV10-3 . TGTGCCATCAGTGGGCCGCGGGACAGTCGCTCTAATGGCTACACCTTC CAISGPRDSRSNGYTF
TRBJ1-1 . TRBV9 . TGTGCCAGCACCAAGGGGGAGAACACTGAAGCTTTCTTT CASTKGENTEAFF
TRBJ2-2 . TRBV6-6 . TGTGCCAGCAGTCCCGCCCCTCCAGCAGGGCTGAACACCGGGGAGCTGTTTTTT CASSPAPPAGLNTGELFF
TRBJ2-3 . TRBV19 few TGTGCCAGTAGTATAGTGGTCAGTCAACCAGATACGCAGTATTTT CASSIVVSQPDTQYF
TRBJ2-2 TRBD1 TRBV28 once TGTGCCAGCAGTTTAATCGGGTTGCGACAGGGGTACACCGGGGAGCTGTTTTTT CASSLIGLRQGYTGELFF
TRBJ2-7 . TRBV13 . TGTGCCAGCAGCTTACGCCTCCAGAACCACGAGCAGTACTTC CASSLRLQNHEQYF
TRBJ1-2 TRBD1 TRBV13 once TGTGCCAGCAGCTCCCGACAGGGGGGCTATGGCTACACCTTC CASSSRQGGYGYTF
TRBJ2-3 . TRBV28 . TGTGCCAGCAGTTCCCCGGGAATCACAGATACGCAGTATTTT CASSSPGITDTQYF
TRBJ1-1 . TRBV14 . TGTGCCAGCAGCCAAGTCATGCGGGGGGCAGGGGAAGCTTTCTTT CASSQVMRGAGEAFF
TRBJ1-1 . TRBV5-1 . TGCGCCAGCAGCTTTGGAGGAATCAACACTGAAGCTTTCTTT CASSFGGINTEAFF
TRBJ2-7 TRBD2 TRBV3-1/TRBV3-2 . TGTGCCAGCAGTGTCGCCTCTAGCGGCTCCTACGAGCAGTACTTC CASSVASSGSYEQYF
TRBJ2-1 TRBD1 TRBV24-1 . TGTGCCACCAGTGATCCCGGGACAGTATACAATGAGCAGTTCTTC CATSDPGTVYNEQFF
TRBJ2-7 TRBD2 TRBV19 once TGTGCCAGTAGCCTACGAGCGGGGGCCCACTACGAGCAGTACTTC CASSLRAGAHYEQYF
TRBJ2-2 . TRBV6-2/TRBV6-3 . TGTGCCAGCAGTTATGCGGGTCTATACACCGGGGAGCTGTTTTTT CASSYAGLYTGELFF
TRBJ2-3 . TRBV6-4 . TGTGCCAGCAGTGACTCGGCCACAGATACGCAGTATTTT CASSDSATDTQYF
TRBJ2-7 . TRBV6-5 . TGTGCCAGCATCCCACTGACAGGCTCCTACGAGCAGTACTTC CASIPLTGSYEQYF
TRBJ1-6 . TRBV6-1 few TGTGCCAGCAGTGACAGGGGAAATTCACCCCTCCACTTT CASSDRGNSPLHF
TRBJ1-1 TRBD1 TRBV6-1 . TGTGCCAGCAGTGGAAGGACAGGGGGAGGCAACACTGAAGCTTTCTTT CASSGRTGGGNTEAFF
TRBJ2-2 . TRBV6-5 once TGTGCCAGCAGACTTCAAATAGCATCCACCGGGGAGCTGTTTTTT CASRLQIASTGELFF
TRBJ2-5 TRBD2 TRBV14 . TGTGCCAGCAGCCAAGAACCGCCGGGACTAGCGGGGGGCCGGGAGACCCAGTACTTC CASSQEPPGLAGGRETQYF
TRBJ2-7 TRBD1 TRBV10-3 . TGTGCCATCGGACAGGGGGTTTACGAGCAGTACTTC CAIGQGVYEQYF
TRBJ1-6 . TRBV4-1 . TGCGCCAGCAGCCAAGATCCCGCCAGGGATAATTCACCCCTCCACTTT CASSQDPARDNSPLHF
TRBJ2-7 TRBD1 TRBV7-3 few TGTGCCAGCAGCCCCCACTTCCTCGACAGGGGCAAGTACGAGCAGTACTTC CASSPHFLDRGKYEQYF
TRBJ2-3 . TRBV24-1 . TGTGCCACCAGTTCATTCCGGGGGAGAACAGATACGCAGTATTTT CATSSFRGRTDTQYF
TRBJ2-1 TRBD2 TRBV10-3 . TGTGCCATCAGTGACCCCGGCGGCCCTAGCGGGGCGGGGGATGAGCAGTTCTTC CAISDPGGPSGAGDEQFF